This entry lists 12 T cell receptor beta chains sequenced from one sample in a study of shared clonotypes between healthy human individuals. Profiling relied on immunoSEQ multiplex PCR, and the TCRdb table lists in-frame clones only, not all of them. The sample has roughly 700,000 clones, around 72% seen once. The sequencing sample was made of memory CD4+ T cells sorted from blood. Noted subset: CD45RA-negative fraction. These receptors came from a woman in her 30s in good health.

The chain recombines TRBV2 with TRBJ1-2; D unresolved. The CDR3 extends over 14 amino acids. The V gene lost 7 bases and the J gene lost 2 bases, with 14 bases spanning the gap. The germline V gene has CDR1 SNHLY and CDR2 FYNNEI. The CDR3 nucleotides read TGTGCCAGCACCCGGGGAGGCCGAAACTATGGCTACACCTTC. Amino acid sequence: CASTRGGRNYGYTF.

The chain combines TRBV5-1 with TRBJ2-3, with D maybe TRBD2 (7 bases). The CDR3 is made up of 15 amino acids. V was cut by 3 bases and J by 4 bases, with 15 bases left in between. Germline V gives CDR1 SGHRS, CDR2 YFSETQ. The CDR3, as DNA: TGCGCCAGCAGCTCCCGGTGGGAGGGGGCAGATACGCAGTATTTT. Its protein is CASSSRWEGADTQYF. The full variable domain, rest sourced from reference TRBV5-1 and TRBJ2-3, is KAGVTQTPRYLIKTRGQQVTLSCSPISGHRSVSWYQQTPGQGLQFLFEYFSETQRNKGNFPGRFSGRQFSNSRSEMNVSTLELGDSALYLCASSSRWEGADTQYFGPGTRLTVL.

The genes are TRBV5-1 and TRBJ2-3; D is ambiguous. This CDR3 has 15 residues. V was trimmed by 2 bases and J by 2 bases, leaving 12 bases between them. CDR1 SGHRS and CDR2 YFSETQ come from the germline V gene. CDR3 coding DNA: TGCGCCAGCAGCTTAGGTTCGGATAACACAGATACGCAGTATTTT. The encoded protein is CASSLGSDNTDTQYF.

This clone has only a few counts. V and J are TRBV21-1 and TRBJ2-7; the DNA was not compared with TRBD1, the D call given in the table. TRBV21-1 corresponds to a pseudogene. The CDR3 covers 14 residues. CDR3 residues: CASSIPDRVFEQYF. CDR3 DNA: TGTGCCAGCAGCATACCGGACAGGGTCTTCGAGCAGTACTTC.

The chain combines TRBV28 with TRBJ2-4; 10 nucleotides line up with TRBD1. Unmatched junction bases numbered 6, after V lost 6 bases and J lost 4 bases. Germline V gene sequence: CDR1 MDHEN, CDR2 SYDVKM. The CDR3 consists of 15 residues. The CDR3: CASSASGQGKNIQYF. CDR3 in DNA: TGTGCCAGCAGCGCCTCGGGACAGGGGAAAAACATTCAGTACTTC.

The chain is built from TRBV10-3 and TRBJ1-1, with D perhaps matching TRBD1 (6 bases). Per germline, CDR1 ENHRY and CDR2 SYGVKD. This CDR3 is 20 amino acids long. The germline V and J ends were trimmed by 7 bases and 1 base, with 31 bases remaining between them. In nucleotides, the CDR3 is TGTGCCATCATCCACCTGGGGCCTAAAATCAGGGGTCATTGGAACACTGAAGCTTTCTTT. Translation: CAIIHLGPKIRGHWNTEAFF.

The sample holds a few counts of this clone. The chain carries TRBV27 and TRBJ2-2; no firm D call. This CDR3 has 16 amino acids. The germline gives CDR1 MNHEY, CDR2 SMNVEV (reference sequence). V dropped 4 bases and J dropped 4 bases, with 16 bases sitting between them. CDR3 loop: CASSSSLLSSTGELFF. In nucleotides, the CDR3 is TGTGCCAGCAGTTCTTCCCTACTTAGTTCCACCGGGGAGCTGTTTTTT.

The chain carries TRBV7-6 and TRBJ2-1; 8 nucleotides agree with TRBD2. Germline values: CDR1 SGHVS, CDR2 FNYEAQ. The CDR3 is 17 residues long. Unmatched junction bases numbered 14, after V lost 3 bases and J lost 7 bases. The CDR3 DNA reads TGTGCCAGCAGCTTCACCCAGGTGTCGGGAGGGCGTAATGAGCAGTTCTTC. Amino acids: CASSFTQVSGGRNEQFF.

The chain employs TRBV6-1 and TRBJ1-2, with a tentative D call TRBD1 (6 bases). Trimming cost V 4 bases and J 2 bases, with 14 bases left between them. This CDR3 comprises 15 residues. The germline V gene encodes CDR1 MNHNS and CDR2 SASEGT. CDR3 residues: CASSASGVLNYGYTF. CDR3 nucleotide sequence: TGTGCCAGCAGTGCATCAGGGGTTTTGAACTATGGCTACACCTTC.

The rearrangement uses TRBV5-1 and TRBJ2-1; TRBD1 is a possible D gene (6 bases). Trimming removed 1 base at V and 5 bases at J, with 10 bases between. The CDR3 extends over 14 amino acids. Germline values: CDR1 SGHRS, CDR2 YFSETQ. The CDR3 region is CASSLKGDDNEQFF. CDR3 DNA: TGCGCCAGCAGCTTGAAGGGGGACGACAATGAGCAGTTCTTC. Variable domain in full (rest from reference TRBV5-1 and TRBJ2-1): KAGVTQTPRYLIKTRGQQVTLSCSPISGHRSVSWYQQTPGQGLQFLFEYFSETQRNKGNFPGRFSGRQFSNSRSEMNVSTLELGDSALYLCASSLKGDDNEQFFGPGTRLTVL.

This clone was seen a few times. The rearrangement joins TRBV30 to TRBJ1-2; possible D gene TRBD1, 5 bases. Trimming removed 1 base at V and 4 bases at J, with 7 bases between. The CDR3 has 12 amino acids. Per the germline V gene, CDR1 is GTSNPN and CDR2 is SVGIG (reference sequence). CDR3 protein: CAWSAGSYGYTF. Here the CDR3 DNA reads TGTGCCTGGAGTGCAGGGAGCTATGGCTACACCTTC.

The gene calls are TRBV5-6 and TRBJ2-7; 10 nucleotides line up with TRBD2. Looked up from germline, CDR1 is SGHDT and CDR2 is YYEEEE. V lost 4 bases, J lost 2 bases, and 6 bases stayed unmatched. CDR3 size: 15 residues. CDR3 region: CASSIGTSVAYEQYF. The CDR3 DNA follows: TGTGCCAGCAGCATAGGGACTAGCGTGGCCTACGAGCAGTACTTC.